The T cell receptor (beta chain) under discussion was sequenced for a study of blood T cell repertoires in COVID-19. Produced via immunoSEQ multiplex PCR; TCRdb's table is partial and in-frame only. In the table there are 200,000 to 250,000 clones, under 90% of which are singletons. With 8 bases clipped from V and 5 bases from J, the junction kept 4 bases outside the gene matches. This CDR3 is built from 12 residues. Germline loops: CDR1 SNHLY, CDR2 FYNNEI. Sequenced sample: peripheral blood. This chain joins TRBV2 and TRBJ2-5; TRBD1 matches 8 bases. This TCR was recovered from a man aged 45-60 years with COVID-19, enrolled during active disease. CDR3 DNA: TGTGCCAGCGCAGGGGGCGTGGAGACCCAGTACTTC. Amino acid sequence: CASAGGVETQYF.